Below are 2 T cell receptor beta chains sequenced from a single sample in a study of blood T cell repertoires in COVID-19 (dated by TCRdb to the early 2020s). Library method: the immunoSEQ multiplex PCR assay. What TCRdb holds here is the immuneACCESS table cut down to in-frame rearrangements. Part of the clones is not present; checked against another copy, under half of the missing clones reflect an unresolved V gene, and the others are unexplained. The sample table shows around 78,000 clones, and about four fifths are seen once. The top ten clones comprise about 17% of the sample. The source material was peripheral blood. These receptor sequences come from a human donor in a cohort sampled during active COVID-19.

The rearrangement uses TRBV5-1 and TRBJ1-5, with 10 bases fitting TRBD1. The germline V gene encodes CDR1 SGHRS and CDR2 YFSETQ. The ends lost 5 bases at V and 3 bases at J; junction bases unmatched: 5. CDR3 size: 15 residues. CDR3 loop: CASSFDRGPNQPQHF. The CDR3 coding sequence is TGCGCCAGCAGTTTCGACAGGGGGCCCAATCAGCCCCAGCATTTT. The complete variable domain, with remaining parts taken from reference TRBV5-1 and TRBJ1-5, reads KAGVTQTPRYLIKTRGQQVTLSCSPISGHRSVSWYQQTPGQGLQFLFEYFSETQRNKGNFPGRFSGRQFSNSRSEMNVSTLELGDSALYLCASSFDRGPNQPQHFGDGTRLSIL.

The chain joins TRBV6-5 to TRBJ2-5; TRBD1 matches at 8 bases. The J segment lost 4 bases and the V segment lost 2 bases, leaving 3 bases of the junction unmatched. The germline CDR1 and CDR2 sequences are MNHEY and SVGAGI. CDR3 length: 14 amino acids. The DNA for the CDR3 is TGTGCCAGCAGTTACGGGCAGGGGGCAGAGACCCAGTACTTC. This translates into CASSYGQGAETQYF.